What follows are 21 T cell receptor beta chains derived from one specimen sequenced in a study of shared clonotypes between healthy human individuals. Assay used: immunoSEQ multiplex PCR; TCRdb lists only in-frame clones, some missing. Of 2,500,000 or so clones detected, approximately 90% appear once; the ten largest clones hold roughly 0.15%. The source material was naive CD4+ T cells sorted from blood. Subset described: CD45RA+ positively selected. These receptors were obtained from a man between 18 and 35 years old in good health.

The rearrangement joins TRBV19 to TRBJ2-7, with D unresolved. Trimming left V 3 bases short and J 3 bases short, with 9 bases between. This CDR3 region has 13 residues. Germline loops: CDR1 LNHDA, CDR2 SQIVND (reference sequence). CDR3 protein: CASSMRMSYEQYF. Written as DNA, the CDR3 is TGTGCCAGTAGTATGAGAATGAGCTACGAGCAGTACTTC.

In DNA, the CDR3 is TGCGCCAGCACCCTAGGGGCTAGCGTCTACAATGAGCAGTTCTTC. Translated, it gives CASTLGASVYNEQFF. The chain couples TRBV5-1 to TRBJ2-1; D possibly corresponds to TRBD2 (6 bases). This CDR3 contains 15 residues. Germline CDR1 is SGHRS and CDR2 is YFSETQ. V shed 6 bases and J shed 3 bases, with 16 bases lying between them.

The V and J genes are TRBV7-9 and TRBJ1-2, with 7 bases fitting TRBD1. In germline, CDR1 is SEHNR, CDR2 FQNEAQ (reference sequence). This CDR3 has 14 residues. The V and J ends lost 5 bases and 4 bases, in that order; junction bases with no gene match: 7. CDR3 loop: CASSRQGESYGYTF. Written as DNA, the CDR3 is TGTGCCAGCAGCAGACAGGGAGAGAGCTATGGCTACACCTTC.

The rearrangement links TRBV2 to TRBJ2-2, with a tentative D call TRBD1 (5 bases). Trimming removed 4 bases from V and 3 bases from J, with 6 bases in between. Germline V lookup: CDR1 SNHLY, CDR2 FYNNEI. The CDR3 is 13 residues long. CDR3: CASSAGHTGELFF. As DNA, the CDR3 is TGTGCCAGCAGTGCAGGGCACACCGGGGAGCTGTTTTTT.

The rearrangement links TRBV13 to TRBJ1-3, with D possibly being TRBD1 (6 bases). Germline-derived CDR1 and CDR2 are PRHDT and FYEKMQ (reference sequence). Trimming cost V 6 bases and J 2 bases, with 14 bases left between them. The CDR3 consists of 15 residues. CDR3 sequence reads: CASRLTGTPGNTIYF. The CDR3 DNA follows: TGTGCCAGCAGACTCACCGGGACACCTGGAAACACCATATATTTT.

This chain links TRBV6-1 with TRBJ2-3; D perhaps matches TRBD2 (5 bases). Germline-derived CDR1 and CDR2 are MNHNS and SASEGT. Trimming stripped 1 base from V and 8 bases from J, with 10 bases between. The CDR3 contains 13 residues. This CDR3 is CASSEGLLGTQYF. The CDR3 nucleotides are TGTGCCAGCAGTGAAGGACTACTGGGTACGCAGTATTTT.

J is TRBJ2-7 and V is TRBV5-5; D unclear. This CDR3 spans 15 amino acids. CDR1 SGHKS and CDR2 YYEKEE come from the germline V gene (reference sequence). Trimming cost V 0 bases and J 2 bases, with 12 bases left between them. CDR3 in DNA: TGTGCCAGCAGCTTGGAGGGCAGCGTAACCTACGAGCAGTACTTC. Translated: CASSLEGSVTYEQYF.

This clone has just one count. This chain's CDR3 is CASGLSRPLNTEAFF. CDR3 DNA sequence: TGTGCTAGTGGTTTGTCTAGACCGTTGAACACTGAAGCTTTCTTT. This sequence joins TRBV12-5 and TRBJ1-1; D is undetermined. Germline values: CDR1 LGHNT, CDR2 FRNRAP. The CDR3 contains 15 residues. V shed 2 bases and J shed 0 bases, with 10 bases lying between them.

In its sample, this clone was seen a few times. At the DNA level, this CDR3 is encoded by other sequences in the same sample as well. CDR3 coding DNA: TGCGCCAGCAGCCCGACTGGGGACACTGAAGCTTTCTTT. Translating gives CASSPTGDTEAFF. The J gene is TRBJ1-1, the V gene TRBV5-1; no reliable D call. This CDR3 is built from 13 residues. Germline V gene data show CDR1 as SGHRS and CDR2 as YFSETQ. The germline V and J ends were trimmed by 4 bases and 3 bases, with 10 bases remaining between them.

The J gene is TRBJ2-7, the V gene TRBV11-2; the match to TRBD2 covers 11 bases. Germline CDR1 SGHAT, CDR2 FQNNGV. V shed 1 base, J shed 4 bases, and the junction held 6 bases outside the gene matches. The CDR3 runs 16 residues. CDR3 amino acids: CASSLAGTSGFYEQYF. CDR3 DNA sequence: TGTGCCAGCAGCTTAGCCGGGACTAGCGGTTTTTACGAGCAGTACTTC.

This chain uses TRBV11-2 with TRBJ2-1; 7 positions agree with TRBD1. There are 15 residues in the CDR3. Germline CDR1 and CDR2: SGHAT and FQNNGV. The junction had 2 bases not matched to a gene; V was cut back by 1 base and J by 2 bases. The CDR3 is CASSLGDRAYNEQFF. Written as DNA, the CDR3 is TGTGCCAGCAGCTTAGGTGACAGGGCCTACAATGAGCAGTTCTTC.

The chain combines TRBV4-1 with TRBJ2-1; no reliable D call. There are 11 residues in the CDR3. The germline V gene has CDR1 MGHRA and CDR2 YSYEKL. V lost 3 bases and J 10 bases, leaving 7 bases between the germline ends. The CDR3 sequence is CASSQTSEQFF. The CDR3 DNA sequence: TGCGCCAGCAGCCAGACCTCGGAGCAGTTCTTC.

The gene calls are TRBV2 and TRBJ1-2; D unclear. There are 13 residues in the CDR3. Germline V gene data show CDR1 as SNHLY and CDR2 as FYNNEI. The ends were cut back, 4 bases at V and 8 bases at J, with 14 bases in the middle. CDR3 residues: CASSVGTALGYTF. The CDR3 DNA follows: TGTGCCAGCAGTGTAGGCACAGCGTTGGGCTACACCTTC.

The gene calls are TRBV6-1 and TRBJ2-3; possible D gene TRBD2, 6 bases. Trimming took off 6 bases at V and 1 base at J, with 8 bases between the two ends. The CDR3 sequence is 13 residues long. Germline V CDR1 and CDR2: MNHNS, SASEGT. CDR3 coding DNA: TGTGCCAGCAGAATAGCGGGCACAGATACGCAGTATTTT. Translation gives CASRIAGTDTQYF.

This chain connects TRBV2 to TRBJ2-2, with D unresolved. Germline assignment: CDR1 SNHLY and CDR2 FYNNEI. V was trimmed by 8 bases and J by 2 bases, leaving 9 bases between them. The CDR3 contains 13 residues. Written as DNA, the CDR3 is TGTGCCAGCCCCGACCCTAACACCGGGGAGCTGTTTTTT. Amino acids: CASPDPNTGELFF.

The chain links TRBV6-6 to TRBJ2-7, with TRBD2 as a possible D gene (6 bases). CDR3 size: 13 residues. Germline CDR1 is MNHNY and CDR2 is SVGAGI (reference sequence). The ends were cut back, 0 bases at V and 13 bases at J, with 16 bases in the middle. CDR3 residues: CASSYSRDSSEYF. CDR3 nucleotides: TGTGCCAGCAGTTACTCGAGGGACTCTTCTGAATACTTC.

The chain links TRBV29-1 to TRBJ2-3, with 8 bases lining up with TRBD2. J lost 5 bases, V lost 4 bases, and 8 bases had no gene match. This CDR3 comprises 14 residues. Looked up from germline, CDR1 is SQVTM and CDR2 is ANQGSEA. For the CDR3, the DNA is TGCAGCGTTGGGGGCGGCGCGGGGGGAGATACGCAGTATTTT. Translated: CSVGGGAGGDTQYF.

In nucleotides, the CDR3 is TGTGCCTGGAGTGGCCTGACTAGCACAGATACGCAGTATTTT. It is translated as CAWSGLTSTDTQYF. The V and J genes are TRBV30 and TRBJ2-3; D uncertain. Per germline, CDR1 GTSNPN and CDR2 SVGIG (reference sequence). The V end was cut by 1 base, the J end by 0 bases, with 8 bases between. The CDR3 loop spans 14 amino acids.

V and J are TRBV25-1 and TRBJ2-7; TRBD1 matches 11 bases. The junction had 9 bases not matched to a gene; V was cut back by 11 bases and J by 3 bases. This CDR3 region has 14 residues. CDR1 and CDR2 from the germline V gene are MGHDK and SYGVNS. The CDR3 nucleotides are TGTGCCGGTCCGGGACAGGGGGGAGTCTACGAGCAGTACTTC. Its protein product is CAGPGQGGVYEQYF.

This clone was recorded only once. The sample carries other DNA sequences with the same CDR3. The chain uses TRBV6-5 and TRBJ2-2; the D is unclear. The germline V gene has CDR1 MNHEY and CDR2 SVGAGI. This CDR3 spans 12 amino acids. With 6 bases removed from V and 2 bases from J, the gap between germline ends came to 4 bases. The CDR3 reads CASRENTGELFF. The DNA of the CDR3 is TGTGCCAGCAGGGAAAACACCGGGGAGCTGTTTTTT.

To note about this clone: The sample carries other DNA sequences with the same CDR3. The rearrangement links TRBV11-2 to TRBJ2-2; D call uncertain. CDR1 is SGHAT and CDR2 is FQNNGV in the germline V gene. Trimming removed 2 bases from V and 5 bases from J, with 6 bases in between. This CDR3 region has 13 residues. CDR3 nucleotides: TGTGCCAGCAGCTTAAGACTGACCGGGGAGCTGTTTTTT. As protein: CASSLRLTGELFF. Combining the CDR3 with reference TRBV11-2 and TRBJ2-2 gives the whole variable domain EAGVAQSPRYKIIEKRQSVAFWCNPISGHATLYWYQQILGQGPKLLIQFQNNGVVDDSQLPKDRFSAERLKGVDSTLKIQPAKLEDSAVYLCASSLRLTGELFFGEGSRLTVL.